This T cell receptor (beta chain) was sequenced for a study of T cells after yellow fever vaccination. Overall study context: Fractions low in cell number were prepared with SMART-Seq v4 Ultra Low Input. Broader study findings: The study noted that FACS-sorted repertoires could contain abundant clonotypes contaminating from the bulk population.

In TCRdb, the 5' RACE reads were re-called with MiXCR into one record per CDR3 protein. The sample includes about 580,000 distinct CDR3 sequences, 17% of them seen just once. The V and J ends lost 2 bases and 7 bases respectively, with 9 bases between them. CDR1 and CDR2 from the germline V gene are DFQATT and SNEGSKA (reference sequence). The length of the CDR3 is 12 residues. As concerns this clonotype: Its antigen is still unknown.

The sequencing here drew on PBMCs, taken less than 6 days after the first yellow fever vaccination. The TCR was taken from a man aged 18 to 30 who received the YFV17D yellow fever vaccine. The chain links TRBV20-1 to TRBJ2-1; D gene uncertain. The CDR3 DNA follows: TGCAGTGCTAGACCTACCGAAAATGAGCAGTTCTTC. Residues: CSARPTENEQFF.